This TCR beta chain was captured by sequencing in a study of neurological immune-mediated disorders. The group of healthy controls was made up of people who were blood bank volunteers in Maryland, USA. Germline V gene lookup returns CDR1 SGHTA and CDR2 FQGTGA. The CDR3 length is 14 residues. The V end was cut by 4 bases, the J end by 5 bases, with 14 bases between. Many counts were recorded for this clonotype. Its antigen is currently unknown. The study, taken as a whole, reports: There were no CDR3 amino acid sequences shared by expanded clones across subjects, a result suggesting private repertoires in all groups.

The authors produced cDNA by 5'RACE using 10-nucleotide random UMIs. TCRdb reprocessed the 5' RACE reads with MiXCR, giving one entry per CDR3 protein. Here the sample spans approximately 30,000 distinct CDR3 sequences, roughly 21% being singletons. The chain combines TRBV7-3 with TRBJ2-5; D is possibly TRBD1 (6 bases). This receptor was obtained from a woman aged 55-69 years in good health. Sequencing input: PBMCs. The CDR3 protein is CASSSPGHGETQYF. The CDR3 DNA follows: TGTGCCAGCAGCTCCCCGGGACACGGGGAGACCCAGTACTTC. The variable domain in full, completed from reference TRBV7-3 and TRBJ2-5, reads GAGVSQTPSNKVTEKGKYVELRCDPISGHTALYWYRQSLGQGPEFLIYFQGTGAADDSGLPNDRFFAVRPEGSVSTLKIQRTERGDSAVYLCASSSPGHGETQYFGPGTRLLVL.